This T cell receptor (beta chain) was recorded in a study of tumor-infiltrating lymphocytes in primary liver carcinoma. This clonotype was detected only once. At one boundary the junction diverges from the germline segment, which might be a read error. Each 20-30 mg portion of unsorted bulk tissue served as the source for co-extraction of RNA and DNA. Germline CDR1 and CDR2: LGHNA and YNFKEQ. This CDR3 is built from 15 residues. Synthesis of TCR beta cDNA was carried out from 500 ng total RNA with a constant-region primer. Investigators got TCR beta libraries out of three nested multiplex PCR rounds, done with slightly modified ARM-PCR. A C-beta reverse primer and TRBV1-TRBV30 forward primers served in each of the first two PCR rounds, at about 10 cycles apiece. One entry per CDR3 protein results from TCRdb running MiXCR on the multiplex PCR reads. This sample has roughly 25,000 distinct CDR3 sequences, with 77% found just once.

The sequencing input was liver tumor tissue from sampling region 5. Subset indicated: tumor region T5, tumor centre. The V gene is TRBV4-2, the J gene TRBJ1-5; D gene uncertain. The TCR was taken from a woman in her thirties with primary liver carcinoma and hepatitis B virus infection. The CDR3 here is CTSSKDMTLDQPQHF. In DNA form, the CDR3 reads TGCACCAGCAGCAAAGATATGACATTGGATCAGCCCCAGCATTTT.